Presented here are 13 T cell receptor beta chains from one specimen sequenced in a study of T cells expressing NK-cell markers. Reprocessing the 5' RACE reads, TCRdb reports a single entry for every CDR3 protein and omits DNA. Listed are over 350,000 distinct CDR3 sequences; about 10% falls within the top ten. The sequencing input was blood T cells: a sorted CD56 or NKG2C T cell subset, CD4+ or CD8+ T cells, or bulk PBMC T cells (not recorded which). These receptors all come from a woman aged 45-65 years in good health.

The genes are TRBV3-1 and TRBJ2-3; TCRdb calls TRBD1, which cannot be checked without DNA. Per germline, CDR1 LGHDT and CDR2 YNNKEL (reference sequence). CDR3 size: 14 residues. The CDR3 spells CASRLTGSTDTQYF.

This chain uses TRBV12-3 or TRBV12-4 with TRBJ2-1; without DNA, the TCRdb call of TRBD1 cannot be checked. The CDR3 length is 12 residues. The CDR3 is CASSSDRVRQFF.

The chain has TRBV5-1 and TRBJ2-3. Germline V lookup: CDR1 SGHRS, CDR2 YFSETQ. The CDR3 is 15 amino acids. This CDR3 reads CASSFQASGTDTQYF.

This rearrangement joins TRBV7-8 to TRBJ2-1; the TRBD1 assignment by TCRdb is unverifiable without DNA. CDR1 and CDR2 (germline): SGHVS, FQNEAQ. This CDR3 is built from 13 residues. The CDR3 sequence: CASSLGPGGFEFF.

This chain connects TRBV11-3 to TRBJ1-2; TCRdb's D call, TRBD1, is unchecked because there is no DNA. The germline CDR1 and CDR2 sequences are SGHNT and YENEEA. This CDR3 spans 13 amino acids. The CDR3 sequence: CASSFGPEGGYTF.

This chain joins TRBV20-1 and TRBJ2-1. The length of the CDR3 is 13 residues. CDR1 is DFQATT and CDR2 is SNEGSKA in the germline V gene (reference sequence). CDR3 in amino acids: CSALQPSYNEQFF.

The CDR3 loop is CASSPILAGVGHEQFF. The genes are TRBV5-1 and TRBJ2-1; the D call from TCRdb, TRBD2, cannot be confirmed without DNA. Germline-derived CDR1 and CDR2 are SGHRS and YFSETQ. This CDR3 is 16 amino acids long. Together with reference TRBV5-1 and TRBJ2-1, the CDR3 gives the full variable domain: KAGVTQTPRYLIKTRGQQVTLSCSPISGHRSVSWYQQTPGQGLQFLFEYFSETQRNKGNFPGRFSGRQFSNSRSEMNVSTLELGDSALYLCASSPILAGVGHEQFFGPGTRLTVL.

The chain couples TRBV23-1 to TRBJ2-5; the D gene TCRdb calls, TRBD2, cannot be checked with no DNA. TRBV23-1 is filed as an ORF, its function uncertain. This CDR3 is 18 amino acids long. CDR3 protein: CRKNYTHLPGLRQETQYF.

The chain couples TRBV3-1 to TRBJ2-7; lacking DNA, the TRBD2 call made by TCRdb goes unchecked. CDR3 length equals 15 residues. Germline-derived CDR1 and CDR2 are LGHDT and YNNKEL (reference sequence). CDR3 region: CASSQDPQRGYEQYF.

The chain couples TRBV29-1 to TRBJ2-1; TCRdb proposes TRBD2, but this gene call is untestable without DNA. The CDR3 spans 14 residues. The germline V gene has CDR1 SQVTM and CDR2 ANQGSEA. The CDR3 here is CSVGAGGPSDEQFF.

The chain couples TRBV19 to TRBJ2-7; the TCRdb call, TRBD1, lacks DNA for checking. Germline V gives CDR1 LNHDA, CDR2 SQIVND (reference sequence). The CDR3 is 14 amino acids. The CDR3 reads CASSTSAGTGEQYF.

The CDR3 region is CASSQDASGRSAEQFF. The genes are TRBV4-1 and TRBJ2-1; TCRdb lists TRBD2, though no DNA is available to test this call. The germline gives CDR1 MGHRA, CDR2 YSYEKL. The CDR3 is made up of 16 amino acids.

CDR3 sequence reads: CASSSGLAEVSYNEQFF. The J gene is TRBJ2-1, the V gene TRBV7-8; checking the TCRdb D call of TRBD2 is not possible without DNA. This CDR3 spans 17 amino acids. The V gene's germline CDR1 is SGHVS and CDR2 FQNEAQ.